What follows describes a single T cell receptor beta chain. Authors' processing steps: For nucleated cells, counts were estimated from reference gene primer amplification. Clones were read by immunoSEQ multiplex PCR, and TCRdb kept only the in-frame ones, dropping some. V, J and clone size are those of that table, while D and trimming were read from the DNA. Among 200,000 to 250,000 clones, 82% were seen once, and the ten largest hold about 3.2%. Germline CDR1 KGHDR, CDR2 SFDVKD. The V gene end was trimmed by 9 bases and the J gene end by 1 base; junction bases not matched to a gene: 7. The length of the CDR3 is 15 residues. This sample is drawn from a study of blood T cell repertoires in COVID-19. The wider study: Spain, Italy and the United States supplied samples that represented acute and convalescent COVID-19. From T cells, B-cell-depleted T cells, or PBMCs came the material, which was cDNA or gDNA.

Each participant's cohort was designated according to participant-reported clinical history. The sequence was collected from a woman aged 60-75 years who had recovered from COVID-19. Sequencing was done on a sample of PBMCs or T cells enriched from blood (not recorded which). The genes are TRBV24-1 and TRBJ2-3; 9 positions agree with TRBD2. The CDR3 DNA reads TGTGCCACCGCGGGGGGGGGTGGCGGCACAGATACGCAGTATTTT. Translation: CATAGGGGGTDTQYF.